The entry below gives a single TCR beta chain sequence along with its context. The antigen remains unidentified. These data are taken from a study of cytomegalovirus exposure and HLA in healthy donors. V was clipped by 5 bases and J by 12 bases, with 16 bases between them. CDR1 and CDR2 (germline): SGHAT, FQNNGV. The CDR3 has 13 amino acids. Study-wide results and limits: A few CMV-associated chains were confirmed in vitro to be specific for CMV antigens. The study put 150 or so TCR beta chains on its list as cytomegalovirus-associated.

Clones were read by immunoSEQ multiplex PCR, and TCRdb kept only the in-frame ones, dropping some. The table includes about 110,000 clones, under 97% detected once. The V gene is TRBV11-2, the J gene TRBJ1-4, with a possible D match to TRBD1 (6 bases). The sequenced sample was PBMCs. This TCR was sampled from a woman aged 18-29 years in good health and CMV-seronegative. The CDR3, as DNA: TGTGCCAGCAGCCCATGGGAGGGGGGGGAACTGTTTTTT. Its protein product is CASSPWEGGELFF.